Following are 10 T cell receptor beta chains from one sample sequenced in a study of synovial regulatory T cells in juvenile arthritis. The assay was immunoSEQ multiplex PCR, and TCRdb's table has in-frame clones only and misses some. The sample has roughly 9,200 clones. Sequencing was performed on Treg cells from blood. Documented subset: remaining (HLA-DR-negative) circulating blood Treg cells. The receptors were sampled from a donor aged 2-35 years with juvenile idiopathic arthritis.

CDR3 residues: CTSSQDMGGGTNNEQFF. This rearrangement joins TRBV1 to TRBJ2-1; TCRdb reports TRBD2, a call that lacks DNA to check it against. TRBV1 is a pseudogene locus. CDR3 size: 17 residues. Nucleotide data are not available.

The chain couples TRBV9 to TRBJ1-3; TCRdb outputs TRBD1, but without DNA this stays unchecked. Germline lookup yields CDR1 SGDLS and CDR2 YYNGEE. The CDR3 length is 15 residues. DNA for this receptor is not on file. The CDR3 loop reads CASSFRQGAGNTIYF.

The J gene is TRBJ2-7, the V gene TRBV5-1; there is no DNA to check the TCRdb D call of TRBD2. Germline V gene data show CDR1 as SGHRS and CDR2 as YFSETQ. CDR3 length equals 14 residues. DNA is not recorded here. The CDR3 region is CASSLAGSGYEQYF.

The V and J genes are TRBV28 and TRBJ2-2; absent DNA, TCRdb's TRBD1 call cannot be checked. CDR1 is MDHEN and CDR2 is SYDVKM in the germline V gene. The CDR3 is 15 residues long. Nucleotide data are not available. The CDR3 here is CASSSDIANTGELFF. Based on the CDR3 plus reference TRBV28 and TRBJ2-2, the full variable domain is DVKVTQSSRYLVKRTGEKVFLECVQDMDHENMFWYRQDPGLGLRLIYFSYDVKMKEKGDIPEGYSVSREKKERFSLILESASTNQTSMYLCASSSDIANTGELFFGEGSRLTVL.

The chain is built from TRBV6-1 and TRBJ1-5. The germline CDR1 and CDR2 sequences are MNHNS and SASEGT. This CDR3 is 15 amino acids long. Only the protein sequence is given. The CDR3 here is CASSPQTPGTQPQHF.

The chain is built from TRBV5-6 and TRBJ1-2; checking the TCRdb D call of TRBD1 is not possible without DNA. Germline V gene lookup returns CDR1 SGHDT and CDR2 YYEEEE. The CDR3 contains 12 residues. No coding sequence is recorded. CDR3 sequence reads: CASGRQRYGYTF.

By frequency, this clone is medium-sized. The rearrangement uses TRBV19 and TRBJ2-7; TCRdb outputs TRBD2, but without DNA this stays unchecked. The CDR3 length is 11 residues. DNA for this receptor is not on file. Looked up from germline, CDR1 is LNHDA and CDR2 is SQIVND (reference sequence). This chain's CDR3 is CASSDRDEQYF.

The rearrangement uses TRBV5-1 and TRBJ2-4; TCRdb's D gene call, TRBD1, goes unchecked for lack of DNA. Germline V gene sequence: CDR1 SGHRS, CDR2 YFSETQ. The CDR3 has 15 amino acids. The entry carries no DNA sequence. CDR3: CASSLEGVRGNIQYF.

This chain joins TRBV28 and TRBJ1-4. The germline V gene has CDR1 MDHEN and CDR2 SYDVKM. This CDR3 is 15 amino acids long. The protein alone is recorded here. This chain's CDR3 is CASSLLRTTNEKLFF.

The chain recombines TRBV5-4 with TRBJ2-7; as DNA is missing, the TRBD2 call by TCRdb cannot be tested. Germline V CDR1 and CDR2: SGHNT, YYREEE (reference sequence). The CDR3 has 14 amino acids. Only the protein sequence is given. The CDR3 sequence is CASSLGLETYEQYF.